This entry concerns a single T cell receptor (beta chain). The target antigen is unknown. The source of the sample is a study of OX40 agonist ivuxolimab in advanced cancers. Study findings and constraints: The antigen specificity of the peripheral T cells (those that were expanded) was not determined. On average, CD8+ T cells showed a greater number of expanded clones than CD4+. CD4+ and CD8+ blood T cells expanded clonally by week 6 at 0.1 to 3.0 mg/kg.

Generated by immunoSEQ multiplex PCR, the TCRdb table keeps only in-frame clones and is missing some. The sample includes 35,000 or so clones, 70% to 85% seen only once; the top ten take approximately 18%. At baseline, cycle 4 day 1, and cycle 7 day 1, blood was sampled. Here the sequenced sample was CD4+ or CD8+ T cells sorted from blood, taken in a trial of the OX40 agonist ivuxolimab. The source of this sequence is an adult with an advanced solid tumor such as melanoma, head and neck, liver or kidney cancer.

The CDR3 DNA is TGTGCCAGTAGTATAGGACAGTACAATGAGCAGTTCTTC. Its protein is CASSIGQYNEQFF. This chain links TRBV19 with TRBJ2-1; a possible D gene is TRBD1 (5 bases). V gave up 1 base and J gave up 4 bases, with 5 bases separating them. Germline V gene sequence: CDR1 LNHDA, CDR2 SQIVND (reference sequence). The CDR3 contains 13 residues.